The 20 T cell receptor beta chains below were found in one sample sequenced in a study of blood T cell repertoires in COVID-19. Profiling relied on immunoSEQ multiplex PCR, and the TCRdb table lists in-frame clones only, not all of them. The table has roughly 150,000 clones, 65% to 85% seen once; the top ten hold roughly 14%. The sequenced material came from peripheral blood. These receptors were obtained from an elderly woman with acute or convalescent COVID-19.

This clone has at least ten counts. This chain connects TRBV6-2 or TRBV6-3 to TRBJ2-7, with a tentative D call TRBD1 (5 bases). Trimming cost V 6 bases and J 2 bases, with 17 bases left between them. Germline V gives CDR1 MNHEY, CDR2 SVGEGT. The CDR3 covers 15 residues. The CDR3 region has the DNA TGTGCCAGCAGCCGCTTAACGACAGCGACCTACGAGCAGTACTTC. Translating it yields CASSRLTTATYEQYF.

The chain recombines TRBV27 with TRBJ2-2, with 7 bases matching TRBD1. Unmatched junction bases numbered 0, after V lost 2 bases and J lost 0 bases. Per germline, CDR1 MNHEY and CDR2 SMNVEV (reference sequence). The CDR3 spans 15 residues. CDR3 DNA sequence: TGTGCCAGCAGTTTACAGGGGGCGAACACCGGGGAGCTGTTTTTT. This translates into CASSLQGANTGELFF.

The chain employs TRBV28 and TRBJ1-5, with 7 bases fitting TRBD1. The V gene end was trimmed by 2 bases and the J gene end by 11 bases; junction bases not matched to a gene: 9. Germline CDR1 reads MDHEN; CDR2 reads SYDVKM. The CDR3 length is 14 residues. CDR3 residues: CASSLGQDPGAQHF. CDR3 DNA sequence: TGTGCCAGCAGTTTAGGACAGGACCCGGGGGCCCAGCATTTT.

The chain uses TRBV18 and TRBJ2-7, with 8 bases identical to TRBD1. The CDR3 runs to 13 residues. CDR1 is KGHSH, CDR2 LQKENI, per germline. The trim removed 10 bases at V and 3 bases at J, leaving 8 bases unmatched. The CDR3 bases are TGTGCCACCTCCGGGACAGGACGCTACGAGCAGTACTTC. Amino acids: CATSGTGRYEQYF.

This chain joins TRBV18 and TRBJ1-6; 7 bases fit TRBD1. CDR3 size: 14 residues. V lost 3 bases and J lost 7; bases outside the gene matches: 3. The germline CDR1 and CDR2 sequences are KGHSH and LQKENI. DNA for the CDR3: TGTGCCAGCTCACCGACAGGGTCGAATTCACCCCTCCACTTT. Protein: CASSPTGSNSPLHF.

This clone appeared a few times. J is TRBJ1-1 and V is TRBV19; possibly TRBD1 for D (5 bases). CDR3 length equals 14 residues. In germline, CDR1 is LNHDA, CDR2 SQIVND (reference sequence). Trimming stripped 5 bases from V and 0 bases from J, with 10 bases between. The CDR3 reads CASSVGTVNTEAFF. In DNA, the CDR3 is TGTGCCAGTAGTGTCGGGACTGTGAACACTGAAGCTTTCTTT.

The V gene is TRBV7-9, the J gene TRBJ1-2; the D is unclear. The CDR3 runs 12 residues. V lost 5 bases and J lost 4, with 8 bases in between. Germline-derived CDR1 and CDR2 are SEHNR and FQNEAQ (reference sequence). In nucleotides, the CDR3 is TGTGCCAGCAGCCCCGCGGGCTATGGCTACACCTTC. Residues: CASSPAGYGYTF. Together with reference TRBV7-9 and TRBJ1-2, the CDR3 gives the full variable domain: DTGVSQNPRHKITKRGQNVTFRCDPISEHNRLYWYRQTLGQGPEFLTYFQNEAQLEKSRLLSDRFSAERPKGSFSTLEIQRTEQGDSAMYLCASSPAGYGYTFGSGTRLTVV.

The rearrangement uses TRBV9 and TRBJ2-3, with 8 bases fitting TRBD2. The germline CDR1 and CDR2 sequences are SGDLS and YYNGEE. The V and J ends lost 4 bases and 0 bases, in that order; junction bases with no gene match: 16. The CDR3 loop spans 19 amino acids. The DNA of the CDR3 is TGTGCCAGCAGCCCACGCCGTGGCGGGAGGACTACTAGCACAGATACGCAGTATTTT. It specifies CASSPRRGGRTTSTDTQYF.

This clone was seen once. This sequence joins TRBV5-1 and TRBJ1-1; D perhaps matches TRBD1 (6 bases). There are 17 residues in the CDR3. In germline, CDR1 is SGHRS, CDR2 YFSETQ. Trimming took off 4 bases at V and 4 bases at J, with 23 bases between the two ends. The CDR3 region has the DNA TGCGCCAGCAGCCCTGGGGTCGGGGGGCGAATGGGCACTGAAGCTTTCTTT. Protein sequence: CASSPGVGGRMGTEAFF.

CDR3 sequence (DNA): TGTGCCAGCAGTCTCACGGCACAGGGGAACACTGAAGCTTTCTTT. It is translated as CASSLTAQGNTEAFF. The rearrangement joins TRBV3-1 (or the pseudogene TRBV3-2) to TRBJ1-1; possibly TRBD1 for D (6 bases). Germline V lookup: CDR1 LGHDT, CDR2 YNNKEL (reference sequence). Trimming removed 6 bases at V and 1 base at J, with 15 bases between. This CDR3 is built from 15 residues.

This clone was recorded only once. V and J are TRBV5-4 and TRBJ1-2; 8 nucleotides line up with TRBD1. CDR3 length: 15 residues. After removal of 4 bases from V and 2 bases from J, the junction contained 7 bases not matched to a gene. CDR1 and CDR2 (germline): SGHNT, YYREEE (reference sequence). CDR3 in amino acids: CASSERTGPNYGYTF. The CDR3 bases are TGTGCCAGCAGCGAGAGGACAGGGCCAAACTATGGCTACACCTTC.

The V gene is TRBV6-2 or TRBV6-3, the J gene TRBJ2-3, with D uncertain. Trimming stripped 4 bases from V and 7 bases from J, with 9 bases between. The CDR3 is 12 residues long. The germline V gene has CDR1 MNHEY and CDR2 SVGEGT. The CDR3 here is CASSSPVYTQYF. The CDR3 DNA reads TGTGCCAGCAGTTCCCCCGTCTATACGCAGTATTTT.

This clone was seen only a few times. DNA for the CDR3: TGTGCCACCAGTGATTCTCTAGCGGGAACCTACAATGAGCAGTTCTTC. Translated, it gives CATSDSLAGTYNEQFF. This chain connects TRBV24-1 to TRBJ2-1; TRBD2 agrees at 9 bases. The length of the CDR3 is 16 residues. The V segment lost 2 bases and the J segment 2 bases; nucleotides outside the gene matches: 3. Germline V gene data show CDR1 as KGHDR and CDR2 as SFDVKD.

V gene TRBV5-5 combines with J gene TRBJ2-2, with a tentative D call TRBD2 (6 bases). Trimming cost V 1 base and J 5 bases, with 12 bases left between them. Germline CDR1 is SGHKS and CDR2 is YYEKEE (reference sequence). This CDR3 is built from 15 residues. The CDR3, as DNA: TGTGCCAGCAGCTTGCGACCCGCGGGGACCGGGGAGCTGTTTTTT. Amino acids: CASSLRPAGTGELFF. Using reference TRBV5-5 and TRBJ2-2 for the parts outside the CDR3, the full variable domain is DAGVTQSPTHLIKTRGQQVTLRCSPISGHKSVSWYQQVLGQGPQFIFQYYEKEERGRGNFPDRFSARQFPNYSSELNVNALLLGDSALYLCASSLRPAGTGELFFGEGSRLTVL.

The chain joins TRBV2 to TRBJ1-4; the match to TRBD1 covers 8 bases. Germline CDR1 and CDR2: SNHLY and FYNNEI. This CDR3 has 14 residues. The J segment lost 6 bases and the V segment lost 6 bases, leaving 6 bases of the junction unmatched. CDR3 in DNA: TGTGCCAGCAGGGGACAGGCGACGTATGAAAAACTGTTTTTT. Translating it yields CASRGQATYEKLFF. The variable domain in full, completed from reference TRBV2 and TRBJ1-4, reads EPEVTQTPSHQVTQMGQEVILRCVPISNHLYFYWYRQILGQKVEFLVSFYNNEISEKSEIFDDQFSVERPDGSNFTLKIRSTKLEDSAMYFCASRGQATYEKLFFGSGTQLSVL.

This chain uses TRBV7-2 with TRBJ2-2, with D tentatively TRBD2 (6 bases). Germline-derived CDR1 and CDR2 are SGHTA and FQGNSA. The CDR3 consists of 16 residues. V shed 3 bases and J shed 5 bases, with 16 bases lying between them. DNA of the CDR3: TGTGCCAGCAGCTTGGTTTTAAGTCGGGGGACCGGGGAGCTGTTTTTT. It codes for CASSLVLSRGTGELFF.

In its sample, this clone was seen a few times. The chain employs TRBV9 and TRBJ2-7, with 10 bases fitting TRBD2. Trimming cost V 4 bases and J 3 bases; bases outside gene matches: 7. Germline CDR1 is SGDLS and CDR2 is YYNGEE. The CDR3 sequence is 15 residues long. The CDR3 region has the DNA TGTGCCAGCAGCCCAGGGGCTAGCGGGAGCTACGAGCAGTACTTC. It specifies CASSPGASGSYEQYF.

The CDR3 region has the DNA TGTGCCAGCAATCATCCCCGAGGGAACAGGGGGGGAGGAAACACCATATATTTT. This sequence encodes CASNHPRGNRGGGNTIYF. The V and J genes are TRBV28 and TRBJ1-3, with 8 bases identical to TRBD1. With V trimmed by 7 bases and J by 4 bases, 18 bases remained unmatched. CDR1 MDHEN and CDR2 SYDVKM come from the germline V gene. The CDR3 is 18 residues long.

This chain joins TRBV7-2 and TRBJ2-1; 13 bases are a match to TRBD2. J was trimmed by 4 bases and V by 7 bases; bases with no gene match: 16. Germline V gene lookup returns CDR1 SGHTA and CDR2 FQGNSA. There are 19 residues in the CDR3. The chain's CDR3 is CASTPGGLAGPRRYNEQFF. The CDR3 DNA is TGTGCCAGCACCCCGGGGGGACTAGCGGGGCCCCGGCGGTACAATGAGCAGTTCTTC.

This clone was seen only a few times. V usage is TRBV10-3 and J usage is TRBJ2-3, with a possible D match to TRBD2 (6 bases). Germline V gene lookup returns CDR1 ENHRY and CDR2 SYGVKD. This CDR3 has 15 amino acids. Trimming took 2 bases from V and 4 from J, leaving 13 bases between them. The CDR3, as DNA: TGTGCCATCAGTGAGGGGACTTGGAGTGCAGATACGCAGTATTTT. It yields the protein CAISEGTWSADTQYF.